This T cell receptor (beta chain) was sequenced for a study of shared clonotypes between healthy human individuals. Original analysis: From ImmunoSEQ came sequences covering only the junction and carrying no quality scores, so filtering differed. The protocol was immunoSEQ multiplex PCR, while the TCRdb copy is restricted to in-frame clones and leaves out a portion. For V, J and clone size, that table is used; D and trimming come from the DNA. The data hold some 1.1 million clones, with roughly 80% observed a single time. This CDR3 contains 14 residues. Germline loops: CDR1 SNHLY, CDR2 FYNNEI. Between the trimmed V and J ends, which lost 2 bases and 4 bases, there was a span of 9 bases.

The source material was memory CD4+ T cells from PBMCs. Subset here: CD45RA-negative fraction. This rearrangement joins TRBV2 to TRBJ1-5; perhaps TRBD1 as D (5 bases). This clonotype originated in a man between 18 and 29 years old in good health. Some clones in this sample may be carry-over from other donors' samples. The CDR3 region has the DNA TGTGCCAGCAGTGAATGGGGCGAAAATCAGCCCCAGCATTTT. Amino acid sequence: CASSEWGENQPQHF.